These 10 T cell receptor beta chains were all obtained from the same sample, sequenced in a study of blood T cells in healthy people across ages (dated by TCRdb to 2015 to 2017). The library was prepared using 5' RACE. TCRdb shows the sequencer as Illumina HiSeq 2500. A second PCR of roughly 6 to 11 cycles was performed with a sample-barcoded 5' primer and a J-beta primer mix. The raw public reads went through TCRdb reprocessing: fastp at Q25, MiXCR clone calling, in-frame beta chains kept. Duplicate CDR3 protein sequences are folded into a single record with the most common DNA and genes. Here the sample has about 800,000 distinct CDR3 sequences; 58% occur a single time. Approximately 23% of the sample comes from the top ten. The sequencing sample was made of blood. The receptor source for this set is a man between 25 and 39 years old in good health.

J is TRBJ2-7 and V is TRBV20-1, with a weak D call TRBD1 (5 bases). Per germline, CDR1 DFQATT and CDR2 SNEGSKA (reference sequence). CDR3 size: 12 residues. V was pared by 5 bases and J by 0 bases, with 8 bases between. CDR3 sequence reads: CSAQQDSYEQYF. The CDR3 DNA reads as TGCAGTGCTCAACAGGACTCCTACGAGCAGTACTTC.

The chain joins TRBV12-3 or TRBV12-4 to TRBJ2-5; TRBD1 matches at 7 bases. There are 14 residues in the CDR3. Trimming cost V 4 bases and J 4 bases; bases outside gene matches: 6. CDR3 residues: CASSSTGRAETQYF. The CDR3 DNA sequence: TGTGCCAGCAGTTCGACAGGGAGAGCAGAGACCCAGTACTTC.

This chain's CDR3 is CASRGSGHTEAFF. CDR3 coding DNA: TGTGCCAGCAGAGGCTCGGGGCACACTGAAGCTTTCTTT. This rearrangement joins TRBV12-3 or TRBV12-4 to TRBJ1-1; D might be TRBD1 (5 bases). Trimming shortened V by 6 bases and J by 3 bases, and 11 bases separated the two germline ends. The CDR3 is 13 amino acids.

The CDR3 nucleotides read TGTGCCAGCACCCACGCAGGGGCTCGGCTCCACTTT. As protein: CASTHAGARLHF. This chain links TRBV6-2 or TRBV6-3 with TRBJ1-6, with D possibly matching TRBD1 (6 bases). Deletions cut 7 bases from V and 16 bases from J, with 17 bases between. CDR3 size: 12 residues. The germline CDR1 and CDR2 sequences are MNHEY and SVGEGT.

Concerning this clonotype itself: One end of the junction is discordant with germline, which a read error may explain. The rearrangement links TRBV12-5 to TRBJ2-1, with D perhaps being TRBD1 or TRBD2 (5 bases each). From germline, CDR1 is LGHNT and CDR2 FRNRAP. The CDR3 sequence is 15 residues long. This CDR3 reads CASGLGRTQNNEQFF. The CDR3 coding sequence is TGTGCTAGTGGCTTGGGACGGACTCAAAACAATGAGCAGTTCTTC. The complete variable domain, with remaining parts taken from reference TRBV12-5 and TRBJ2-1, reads DARVTQTPRHKVTEMGQEVTMRCQPILGHNTVFWYRQTMMQGLELLAYFRNRAPLDDSGMPKDRFSAEMPDATLATLKIQPSEPRDSAVYFCASGLGRTQNNEQFFGPGTRLTVL.

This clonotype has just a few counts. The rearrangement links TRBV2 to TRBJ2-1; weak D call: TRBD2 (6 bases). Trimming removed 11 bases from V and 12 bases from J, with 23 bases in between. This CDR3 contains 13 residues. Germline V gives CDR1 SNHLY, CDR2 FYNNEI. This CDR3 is CAAYGGKGGGQFF. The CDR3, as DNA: TGTGCCGCGTATGGAGGGAAAGGAGGTGGGCAGTTCTTC.

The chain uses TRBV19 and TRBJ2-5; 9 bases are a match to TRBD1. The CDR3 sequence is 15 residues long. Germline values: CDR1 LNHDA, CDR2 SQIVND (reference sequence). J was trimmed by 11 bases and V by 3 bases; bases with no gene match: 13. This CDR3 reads CASSIWTGVYNEQYF. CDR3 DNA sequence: TGTGCCAGTAGTATTTGGACAGGGGTATACAATGAGCAGTACTTC.

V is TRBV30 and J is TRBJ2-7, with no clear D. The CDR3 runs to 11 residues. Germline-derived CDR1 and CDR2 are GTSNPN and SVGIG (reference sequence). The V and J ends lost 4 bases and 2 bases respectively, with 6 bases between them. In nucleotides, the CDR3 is TGTGCCTGGAATACAGCCTACGAGCAGTACTTC. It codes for CAWNTAYEQYF.

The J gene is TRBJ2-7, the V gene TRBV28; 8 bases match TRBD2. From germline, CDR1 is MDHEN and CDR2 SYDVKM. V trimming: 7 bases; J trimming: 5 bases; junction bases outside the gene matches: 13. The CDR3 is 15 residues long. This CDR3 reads CASTTPGLVVDEQYF. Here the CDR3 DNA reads TGTGCCAGCACCACCCCGGGACTAGTCGTTGACGAGCAGTACTTC.

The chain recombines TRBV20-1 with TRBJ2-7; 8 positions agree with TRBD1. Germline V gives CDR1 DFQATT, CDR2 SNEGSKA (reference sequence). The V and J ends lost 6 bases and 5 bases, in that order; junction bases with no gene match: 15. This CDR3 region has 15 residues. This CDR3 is CSAAPGQGAHHEQYF. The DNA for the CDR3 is TGCAGTGCCGCCCCGGGCCAGGGGGCCCATCACGAGCAGTACTTC.